Presented here are 10 T cell receptor beta chains from one specimen sequenced in a study of CXCR3-negative and CXCR3-positive naive CD8 T cells. The antigens of these receptors remain unknown. General observations from the study: Hydrophobicity of TRB CDR3s was greater in CXCR3-positive naive cells than in CXCR3-negative naive cells.

cDNA libraries for TRB were generated by 5' RACE incorporating UMI labels. TCRdb reprocessed the 5' RACE reads; each CDR3 protein has one entry and no DNA is given. The sample's table shows roughly 99,000 distinct CDR3 sequences. Sequenced sample: naive CXCR3+ CD8+ T cells from blood. As to subset: CD45RO-CCR7+CD27+CD95- naive CD8+ T cells expressing CXCR3 (TNR3+). Every receptor here comes from a human donor in good health. Some clones in this sample may be carry-over from other donors' samples.

The chain uses TRBV12-3 or TRBV12-4 and TRBJ1-1. The CDR3 totals 16 residues. The CDR3 sequence: CASRSDFHTEAGLAFF.

The V call is TRBV20-1, the J call TRBJ1-5. CDR1 is DFQATT, CDR2 SNEGSKA, per germline (reference sequence). This CDR3 comprises 15 residues. CDR3: CSAREWSAVNQPQHF.

V and J are TRBV25-1 and TRBJ2-7. Germline V gives CDR1 MGHDK, CDR2 SYGVNS. The CDR3 extends over 15 amino acids. The CDR3 here is CASSELEDGTYEQYF.

The V gene is TRBV12-3 or TRBV12-4, the J gene TRBJ2-3; TCRdb calls TRBD1, which cannot be checked without DNA. The CDR3 loop spans 15 amino acids. This CDR3 reads CASSYPGQGADTQYF.

V is TRBV15 and J is TRBJ1-2; with no DNA, the TCRdb D assignment of TRBD1 cannot be verified. The CDR3 is made up of 16 amino acids. CDR1 is LNHNV, CDR2 YYDKDF, per germline (reference sequence). The CDR3 sequence is CATSKVPQGSNYGYTF.

The chain joins TRBV6-2 or TRBV6-3 to TRBJ2-1; TCRdb outputs TRBD2, but without DNA this stays unchecked. The CDR3 has 18 residues. Per the germline V gene, CDR1 is MNHEY and CDR2 is SVGEGT. The CDR3 spells CASSYYRTSGASYNEQFF.

The gene calls are TRBV6-6 and TRBJ2-2; there is no DNA to check the TCRdb D call of TRBD1. This CDR3 is 19 amino acids long. CDR1 and CDR2 (germline): MNHNY, SVGAGI (reference sequence). The CDR3 here is CASSRTRDGGPAHTGEPFF.

This rearrangement joins TRBV11-2 to TRBJ2-7; as DNA is missing, the TRBD1 call by TCRdb cannot be tested. The CDR3 has 18 amino acids. CDR1 and CDR2 (germline): SGHAT, FQNNGV. This CDR3 reads CASSLEPQTDPWPYEQYF.

The chain's CDR3 is CAISDPEGEISYNEQFF. The rearrangement joins TRBV10-3 to TRBJ2-1; no DNA is available, so the TRBD1 call from TCRdb remains unchecked. CDR1 is ENHRY and CDR2 is SYGVKD in the germline V gene. The CDR3 is 17 amino acids.

CDR3: CASRLLLNEQFF. The chain recombines TRBV5-5 with TRBJ2-1. The CDR3 spans 12 residues. The germline V gene encodes CDR1 SGHKS and CDR2 YYEKEE (reference sequence).